This T cell receptor (beta chain) was sequenced during a study of CD8+ T cells in alopecia areata. Following RNA extraction, reverse transcription yielded cDNA that acted as the sequencing template. The method was immunoSEQ multiplex PCR; TCRdb's version includes in-frame clones alone and lacks a portion of them. The sample holds some 240,000 clones, roughly 56% seen once. Regarding treatment: oral pan-JAK inhibitor, 5-10 mg twice daily. The CDR3 spans 12 residues. Trimming removed 7 bases from V and 7 bases from J, with 10 bases in between. The germline gives CDR1 LNHDA, CDR2 SQIVND (reference sequence).

The chain couples TRBV19 to TRBJ2-2; D is undetermined. This TCR derives from a human donor with alopecia areata. The material sequenced was CD4+ T cells sorted from blood, taken at week 4, from a patient treated with tofacitinib. This chain's CDR3 is CASNPYSGELFF. The CDR3 DNA reads TGTGCCAGTAACCCATATAGCGGGGAGCTGTTTTTT.